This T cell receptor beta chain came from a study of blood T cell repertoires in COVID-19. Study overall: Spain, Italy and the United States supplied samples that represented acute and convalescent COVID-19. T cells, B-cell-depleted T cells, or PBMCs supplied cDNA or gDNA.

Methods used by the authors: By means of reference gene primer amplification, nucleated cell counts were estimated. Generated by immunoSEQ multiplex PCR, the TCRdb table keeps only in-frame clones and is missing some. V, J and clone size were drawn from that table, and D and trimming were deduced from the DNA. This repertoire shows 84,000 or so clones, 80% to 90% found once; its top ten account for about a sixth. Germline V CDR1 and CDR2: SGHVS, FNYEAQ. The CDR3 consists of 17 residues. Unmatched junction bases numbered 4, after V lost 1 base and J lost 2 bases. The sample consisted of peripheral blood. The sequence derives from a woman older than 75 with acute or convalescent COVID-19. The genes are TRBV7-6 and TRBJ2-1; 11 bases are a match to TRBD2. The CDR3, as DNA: TGTGCCAGCAGCTTAGTAGTAGCGGGGGGGCCCTACAATGAGCAGTTCTTC. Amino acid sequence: CASSLVVAGGPYNEQFF.